This T cell receptor (beta chain) was identified in a study of vaccination effects on CD4 cells after COVID-19. In the study overall: The researchers cultured approximately 2 million PBMC per well with approximately 9.1 IU/ml IL-2 and 8 to 10 ug/ml peptides. Study-wide results and caveats: The study got few convalescent patients and did not collect any early post-infection timepoints.

Between the trimmed V and J ends, which lost 4 bases and 9 bases, there was a span of 20 bases. Germline V gene data show CDR1 as SGDLS and CDR2 as YYNGEE. CDR3 length: 16 residues. TCRdb keeps only in-frame clones here, not all; method: immunoSEQ multiplex PCR. The sample contains about 50,000 clones, nearly 75% of which appear only once. Following a roughly 10-day culture, CD4+ T cells were purified. By PCR, the person was confirmed to have had SARS-CoV-2 infection between March and December 2020. Each participant was given two doses of one vaccine (BNT162b2 or mRNA-1273). It was on days 3 and 7 that half the medium was replaced with IL-2 medium. Remarks on this clone: Its antigen is not identified.

This material consisted of CD4+ T cells from PBMCs cultured without peptide, taken after COVID-19 vaccination. This sequence was found in a human donor who had a prior SARS-CoV-2 infection. The rearrangement joins TRBV9 to TRBJ1-6; the D gene is possibly TRBD1 (5 bases). CDR3 bases: TGTGCCAGCAGCTCCCGGGGGAACCCGCGGGGTTCACCCCTCCACTTT. As protein: CASSSRGNPRGSPLHF. Together with reference TRBV9 and TRBJ1-6, the CDR3 gives the full variable domain: DSGVTQTPKHLITATGQRVTLRCSPRSGDLSVYWYQQSLDQGLQFLIQYYNGEERAKGNILERFSAQQFPDLHSELNLSSLELGDSALYFCASSSRGNPRGSPLHFGNGTRLTVT.